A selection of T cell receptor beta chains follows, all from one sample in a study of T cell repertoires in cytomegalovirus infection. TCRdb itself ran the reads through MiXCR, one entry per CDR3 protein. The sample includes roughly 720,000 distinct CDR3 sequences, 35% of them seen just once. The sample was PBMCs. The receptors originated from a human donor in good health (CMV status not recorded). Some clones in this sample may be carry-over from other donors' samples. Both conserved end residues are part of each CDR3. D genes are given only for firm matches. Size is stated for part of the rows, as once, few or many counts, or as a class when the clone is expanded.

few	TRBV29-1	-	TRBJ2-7	TGCAGCGCAATGCCCGGGTTGGGCGAGCAGTACTTC	CSAMPGLGEQYF
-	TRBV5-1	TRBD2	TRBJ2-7	TGCGCCACCCGGGATGGCAAGCGGGGGTACGAGCAGTACTTC	CATRDGKRGYEQYF
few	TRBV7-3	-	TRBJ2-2	TGTGCCAGCAGCCCGGCCCCGGGAACCGGGGAGCTGTTTTTT	CASSPAPGTGELFF
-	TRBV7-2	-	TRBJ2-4	TGTGCCAGCAGCTCCCCGAGAACAGGATTACTAGCCAAAAACATTCAGTACTTC	CASSSPRTGLLAKNIQYF
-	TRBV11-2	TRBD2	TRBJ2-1	TGTGCCAGCAGCCCCCAGACTAGCGGGATAAATGAGCAGTTCTTC	CASSPQTSGINEQFF
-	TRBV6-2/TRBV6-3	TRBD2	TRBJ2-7	TGTGCCAGCAGCGGACTAGCGGGAGGCGCGGAGTACGAGCAGTACTTC	CASSGLAGGAEYEQYF
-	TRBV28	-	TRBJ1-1	TGTGCCAGCAGTTCCCCCGCCCAGGCAACCGCTGAAGCTTTCTTT	CASSSPAQATAEAFF
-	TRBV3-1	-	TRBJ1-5	TGTGCCAGCAGCCAAGATTCCCGCGATCAGCCCCAGCATTTT	CASSQDSRDQPQHF
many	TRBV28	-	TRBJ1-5	TGTGCCAGCAGTCGCAGGAAACTGGTCGATAGCAATCAGCCCCAGCATTTT	CASSRRKLVDSNQPQHF
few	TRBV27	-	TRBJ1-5	TGTGCCAGCAGGACACAGAATCAGCCCCAGCATTTT	CASRTQNQPQHF
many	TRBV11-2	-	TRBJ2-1	TGTGCCAGCAGCTTAACCCCCGTGCGGAATGAGCAGTTCTTC	CASSLTPVRNEQFF
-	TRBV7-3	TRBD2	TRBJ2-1	TGTGCCAGCGATCCGGGGGGGGGTGAGCAGTTCTTC	CASDPGGGEQFF
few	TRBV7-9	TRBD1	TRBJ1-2	TGTGCCAGCAGCTTCTCCGTCGGGACAGGCGCTTCAGACTATGGCTACACCTTC	CASSFSVGTGASDYGYTF
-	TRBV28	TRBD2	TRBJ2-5	TGTGCCAGCAGTTTTGAAGCGGGAGGGCAAGAGACCCAGTACTTC	CASSFEAGGQETQYF
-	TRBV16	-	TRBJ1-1	TGTGCCAGCAGCCAATCGGAGTTGGCCGAAGCTTTCTTT	CASSQSELAEAFF
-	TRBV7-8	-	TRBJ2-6	TGTGCCAGCAGCTTACGTGACCGGGTCGGGAGTTCCTCTGGGGCCAACGTCCTGACTTTC	CASSLRDRVGSSSGANVLTF
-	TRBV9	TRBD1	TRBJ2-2	TGTGCCAGCAGCACAACAGGGGCCAGCACCGGGGAGCTGTTTTTT	CASSTTGASTGELFF
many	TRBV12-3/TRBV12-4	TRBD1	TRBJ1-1	TGTGCCAGCAGTAAGACAGGGGCGAACACTGAAGCTTTCTTT	CASSKTGANTEAFF
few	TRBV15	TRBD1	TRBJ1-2	TGTGCCACCAGCAGAGATTCCACCGGGACAGACAACTATGGCTACACCTTC	CATSRDSTGTDNYGYTF
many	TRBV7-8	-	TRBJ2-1	TGTGCCAGCAGCTGGACAGTAAACTCCTACAATGAGCAGTTCTTC	CASSWTVNSYNEQFF
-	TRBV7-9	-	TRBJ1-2	TGTGCCAGCAGCTCCACAGCGACTTCTAACTATGGCTACACCTTC	CASSSTATSNYGYTF
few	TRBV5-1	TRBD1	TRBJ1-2	TGCGCCAGCAGCTTGGCGGGACAGGAGGTCTATGGCTACACCTTC	CASSLAGQEVYGYTF
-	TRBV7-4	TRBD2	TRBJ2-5	TGTGCCAGCAGCTTAGGTAACCAGCGGGGGGACCAAGAGACCCAGTACTTC	CASSLGNQRGDQETQYF
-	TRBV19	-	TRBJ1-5	TGTGCCAGTAGTCGGGGGGAGGGGGGCCAGCCCCAGCATTTT	CASSRGEGGQPQHF
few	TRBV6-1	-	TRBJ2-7	TGTGCCAGCAGGGAGCGGTTTAGCTCCTACGAGCAGTACTTC	CASRERFSSYEQYF
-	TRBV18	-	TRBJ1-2	TGTGCCAGCTCACCATTTGACTACCATGGCTACACCTTC	CASSPFDYHGYTF
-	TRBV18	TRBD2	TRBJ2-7	TGTGCCAGCTCACCCCTGGAGCGGGGCGAGCAGTACTTC	CASSPLERGEQYF
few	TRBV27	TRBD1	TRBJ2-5	TGTGCCAGCAGCCGCCTACTTGACAGGGGGCAAGAGACCCAGTACTTC	CASSRLLDRGQETQYF
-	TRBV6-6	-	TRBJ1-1	TGTGCCAGCAGTTACAAAGTCCGGGGAACAGCCGGGAACACTGAAGCTTTCTTT	CASSYKVRGTAGNTEAFF
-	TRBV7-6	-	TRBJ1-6	TGTTCCAGCAGCTTAATTATTAATTCACCCCTCCACTTT	CSSSLIINSPLHF
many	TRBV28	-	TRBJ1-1	TGTGCCAGCAGTTTATTGGGGGGCACTGAAGCTTTCTTT	CASSLLGGTEAFF
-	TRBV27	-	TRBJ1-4	TGTGCCAGCAGTTGGGCCAGGGAAGGGGAAAATGAAAAACTGTTTTTT	CASSWAREGENEKLFF
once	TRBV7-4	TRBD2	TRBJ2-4	TGTGCCAGCAGCTTAGGTAGCGGGGGTGTTGAGTACTTC	CASSLGSGGVEYF
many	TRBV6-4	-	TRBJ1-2	TGTGCCAGCAGTGAATTTCAAGGAGGTGGCTACACCTTC	CASSEFQGGGYTF
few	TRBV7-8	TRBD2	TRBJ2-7	TGTGCCAGCAGCCGGACTAGTCGGGAGCAGTACTTC	CASSRTSREQYF
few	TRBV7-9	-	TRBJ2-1	TGTGCCAGCAGCGCCCCAGTAACCTCCTACAATGAGCAGTTCTTC	CASSAPVTSYNEQFF
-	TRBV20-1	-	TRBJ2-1	TGCAGTGTCCCCCACAGGCCGAGCTCCTACAATGAGCAGTTCTTC	CSVPHRPSSYNEQFF
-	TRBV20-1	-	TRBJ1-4	TGCAGTGCTAGGCCCCGACTAGGGTCTGAAAAACTGTTTTTT	CSARPRLGSEKLFF
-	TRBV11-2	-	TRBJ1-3	TGTGCCAGCAGCTTAGTAGGGGGGCGAGGAAACACCATATATTTT	CASSLVGGRGNTIYF
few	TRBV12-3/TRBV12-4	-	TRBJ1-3	TGTGCCAGCAGTCCCCTTCCTGGAAACACCATATATTTT	CASSPLPGNTIYF
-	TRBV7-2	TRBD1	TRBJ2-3	TGTGCCAGCAGCGTCCGGGACAGGGTCCCAGATACGCAGTATTTT	CASSVRDRVPDTQYF
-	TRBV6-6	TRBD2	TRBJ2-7	TGTGCCAGCAGTTACGGGACTAGCGGGGGTTACGAGCAGTACTTC	CASSYGTSGGYEQYF
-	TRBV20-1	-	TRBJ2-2	TGCAGTGCTAGACCGGGCCACCGGGACACCGGGGAGCTGTTTTTT	CSARPGHRDTGELFF
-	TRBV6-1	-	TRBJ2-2	TGTGCCAGCACATGGGACGTTCCCGGGGAGCTGTTTTTT	CASTWDVPGELFF
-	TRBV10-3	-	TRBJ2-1	TGTGCCATCAGTGATGGGGGCGAGCAGTTCTTC	CAISDGGEQFF
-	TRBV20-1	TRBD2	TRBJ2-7	TGCAGTGCTAGAGTACGACTAGCGGCACACGAGCAGTACTTC	CSARVRLAAHEQYF
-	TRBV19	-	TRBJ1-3	TGTGCCAGTAGTCTCCCCGGCTTCTCTGGAAACACCATATATTTT	CASSLPGFSGNTIYF
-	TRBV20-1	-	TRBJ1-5	TGCAGTGCTAGAGGCCGTAGCCGTCAGCCCCAGCATTTT	CSARGRSRQPQHF
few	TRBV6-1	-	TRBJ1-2	TGTGCCGGCCACCGGGAAGGGGCTAACTATGGCTACACCTTC	CAGHREGANYGYTF
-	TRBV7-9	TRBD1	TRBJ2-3	TGTGCCAGCAGCTTAGGGGGGACAGAACGCACAGATACGCAGTATTTT	CASSLGGTERTDTQYF
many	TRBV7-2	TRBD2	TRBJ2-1	TGTGCCAGCAGCTTAGACGCGGGAGGTTTGATATCCAATGAGCAGTTCTTC	CASSLDAGGLISNEQFF
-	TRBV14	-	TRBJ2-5	TGTGCCAGCAAACTGGGGGGACTTCAAGAGACCCAGTACTTC	CASKLGGLQETQYF
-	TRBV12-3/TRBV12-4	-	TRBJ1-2	TGTGCCAGCAGTTTAGACAGAGATATTAACTATGGCTACACCTTC	CASSLDRDINYGYTF
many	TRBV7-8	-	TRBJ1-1	TGTGCCAGCAACCGATTGGGACCGCAAAACACTGAAGCTTTCTTT	CASNRLGPQNTEAFF
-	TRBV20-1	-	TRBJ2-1	TGCAGTGCTAGGGTCGACAGGAGCTCCTACAATGAGCAGTTCTTC	CSARVDRSSYNEQFF